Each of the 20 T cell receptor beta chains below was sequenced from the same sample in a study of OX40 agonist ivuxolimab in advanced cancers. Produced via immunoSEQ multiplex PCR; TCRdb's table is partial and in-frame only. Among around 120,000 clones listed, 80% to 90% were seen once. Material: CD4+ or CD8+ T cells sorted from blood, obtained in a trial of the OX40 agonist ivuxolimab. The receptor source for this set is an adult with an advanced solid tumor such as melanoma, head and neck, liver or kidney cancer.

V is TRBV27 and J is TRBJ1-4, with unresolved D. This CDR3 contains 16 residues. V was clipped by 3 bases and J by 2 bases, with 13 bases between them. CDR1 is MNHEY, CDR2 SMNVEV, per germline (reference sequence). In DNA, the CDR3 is TGTGCCAGCAGTTTCGCGAGGGTAACGACTAATGAAAAACTGTTTTTT. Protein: CASSFARVTTNEKLFF. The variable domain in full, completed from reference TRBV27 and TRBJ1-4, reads EAQVTQNPRYLITVTGKKLTVTCSQNMNHEYMSWYRQDPGLGLRQIYYSMNVEVTDKGDVPEGYKVSRKEKRNFPLILESPSPNQTSLYFCASSFARVTTNEKLFFGSGTQLSVL.

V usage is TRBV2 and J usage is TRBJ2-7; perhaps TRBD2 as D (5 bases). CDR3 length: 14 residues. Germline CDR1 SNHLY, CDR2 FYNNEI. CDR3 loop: CATVEAGPTYEQYF. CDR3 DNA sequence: TGTGCGACGGTGGAGGCAGGCCCGACCTACGAGCAGTACTTC.

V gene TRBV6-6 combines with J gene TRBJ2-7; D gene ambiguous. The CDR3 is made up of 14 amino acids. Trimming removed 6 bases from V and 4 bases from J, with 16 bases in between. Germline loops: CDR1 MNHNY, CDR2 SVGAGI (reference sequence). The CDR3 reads CASRPLGSRYEQYF. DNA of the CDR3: TGTGCCAGCAGACCCCTAGGCTCTAGGTACGAGCAGTACTTC.

CDR3: CASSPSGGATNEQYF. The CDR3 DNA follows: TGTGCCAGCAGCCCTAGCGGGGGGGCGACGAACGAGCAGTACTTC. This rearrangement joins TRBV7-2 to TRBJ2-7; 12 positions agree with TRBD2. This CDR3 contains 15 residues. The germline CDR1 and CDR2 sequences are SGHTA and FQGNSA. The V and J ends lost 5 bases and 5 bases, in that order; junction bases with no gene match: 7.

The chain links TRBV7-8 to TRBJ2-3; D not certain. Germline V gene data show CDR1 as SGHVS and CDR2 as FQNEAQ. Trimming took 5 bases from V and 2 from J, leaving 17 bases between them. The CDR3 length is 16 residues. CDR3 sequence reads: CASSLTSGPDTDTQYF. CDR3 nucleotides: TGTGCCAGCAGCCTGACGAGTGGACCCGACACAGATACGCAGTATTTT.

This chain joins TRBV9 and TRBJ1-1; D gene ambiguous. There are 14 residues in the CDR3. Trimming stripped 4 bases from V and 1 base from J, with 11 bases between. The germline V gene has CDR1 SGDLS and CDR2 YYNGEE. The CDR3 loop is CASSPRGPNTEAFF. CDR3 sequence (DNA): TGTGCCAGCAGCCCTAGAGGACCGAACACTGAAGCTTTCTTT.

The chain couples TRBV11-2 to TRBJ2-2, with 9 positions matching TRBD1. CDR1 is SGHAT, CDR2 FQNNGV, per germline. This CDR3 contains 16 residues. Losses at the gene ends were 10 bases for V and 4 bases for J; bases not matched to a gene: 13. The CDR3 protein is CATHSRGTGITGELFF. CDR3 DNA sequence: TGTGCCACTCACTCTAGGGGGACAGGGATCACCGGGGAGCTGTTTTTT.

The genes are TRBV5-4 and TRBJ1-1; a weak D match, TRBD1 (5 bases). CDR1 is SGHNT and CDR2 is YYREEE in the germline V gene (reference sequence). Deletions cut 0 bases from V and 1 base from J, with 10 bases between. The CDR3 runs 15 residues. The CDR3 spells CASSLGGAGNTEAFF. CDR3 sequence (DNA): TGTGCCAGCAGCTTGGGGGGCGCAGGGAACACTGAAGCTTTCTTT. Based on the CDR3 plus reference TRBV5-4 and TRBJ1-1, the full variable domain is ETGVTQSPTHLIKTRGQQVTLRCSSQSGHNTVSWYQQALGQGPQFIFQYYREEENGRGNFPPRFSGLQFPNYSSELNVNALELDDSALYLCASSLGGAGNTEAFFGQGTRLTVV.

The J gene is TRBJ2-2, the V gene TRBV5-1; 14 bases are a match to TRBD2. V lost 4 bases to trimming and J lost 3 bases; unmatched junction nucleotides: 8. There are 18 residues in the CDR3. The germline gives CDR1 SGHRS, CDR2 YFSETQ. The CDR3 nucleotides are TGCGCCAGCAGCCCGGCGACTAGCGGGGGGGCGGACACCGGGGAGCTGTTTTTT. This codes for CASSPATSGGADTGELFF.

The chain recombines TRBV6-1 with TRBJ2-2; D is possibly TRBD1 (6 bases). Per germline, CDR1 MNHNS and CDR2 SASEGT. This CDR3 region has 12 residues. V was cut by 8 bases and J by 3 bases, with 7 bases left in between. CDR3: CASGQHTGELFF. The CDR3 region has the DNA TGTGCCAGCGGACAGCACACCGGGGAGCTGTTTTTT.

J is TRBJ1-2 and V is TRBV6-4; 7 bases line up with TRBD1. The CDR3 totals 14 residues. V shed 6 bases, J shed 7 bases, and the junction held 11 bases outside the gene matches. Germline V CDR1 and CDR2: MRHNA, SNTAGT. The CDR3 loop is CASSEQQGRGGYTF. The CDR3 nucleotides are TGTGCCAGCAGCGAGCAACAGGGGAGAGGTGGCTACACCTTC.

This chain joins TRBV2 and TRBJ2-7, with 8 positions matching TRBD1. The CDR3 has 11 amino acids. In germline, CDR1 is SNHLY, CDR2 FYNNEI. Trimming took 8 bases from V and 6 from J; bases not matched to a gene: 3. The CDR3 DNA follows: TGTGCCAGCGGACAGGGCTCCGAGCAGTACTTC. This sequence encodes CASGQGSEQYF.

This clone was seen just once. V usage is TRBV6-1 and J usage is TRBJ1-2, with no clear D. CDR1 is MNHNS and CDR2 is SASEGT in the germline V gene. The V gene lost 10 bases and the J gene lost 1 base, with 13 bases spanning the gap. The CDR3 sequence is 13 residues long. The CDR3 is CATSEAGNYGYTF. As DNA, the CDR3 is TGTGCCACCTCGGAGGCGGGTAACTATGGCTACACCTTC.

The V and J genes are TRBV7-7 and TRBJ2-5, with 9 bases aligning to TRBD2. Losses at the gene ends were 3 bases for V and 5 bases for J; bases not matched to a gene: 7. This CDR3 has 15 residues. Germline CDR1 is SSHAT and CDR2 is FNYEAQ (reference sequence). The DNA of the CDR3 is TGTGCCAGCAGCTTGGGCGCGGGGGGGCAGGAGACCCAGTACTTC. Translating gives CASSLGAGGQETQYF.

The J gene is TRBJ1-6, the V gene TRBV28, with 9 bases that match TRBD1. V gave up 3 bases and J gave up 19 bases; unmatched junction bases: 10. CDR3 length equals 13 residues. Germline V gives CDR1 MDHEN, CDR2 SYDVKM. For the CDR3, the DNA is TGTGCCAGCAGTTTGGTAGCCGGGACAGGGCTACACTTT. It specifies CASSLVAGTGLHF.

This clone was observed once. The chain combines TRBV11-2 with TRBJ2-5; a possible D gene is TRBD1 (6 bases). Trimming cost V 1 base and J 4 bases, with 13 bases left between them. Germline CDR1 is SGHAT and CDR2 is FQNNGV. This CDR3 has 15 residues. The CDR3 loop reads CASSLAQGRGETQYF. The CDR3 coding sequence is TGTGCCAGCAGCTTAGCACAGGGTCGGGGAGAGACCCAGTACTTC.

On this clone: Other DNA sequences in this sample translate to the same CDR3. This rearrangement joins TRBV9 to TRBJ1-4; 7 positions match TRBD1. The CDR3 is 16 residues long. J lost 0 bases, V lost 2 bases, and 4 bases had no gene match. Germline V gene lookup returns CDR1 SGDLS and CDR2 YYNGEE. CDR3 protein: CASSVGQGATNEKLFF. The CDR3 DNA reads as TGTGCCAGCAGCGTGGGGCAGGGGGCAACTAATGAAAAACTGTTTTTT.

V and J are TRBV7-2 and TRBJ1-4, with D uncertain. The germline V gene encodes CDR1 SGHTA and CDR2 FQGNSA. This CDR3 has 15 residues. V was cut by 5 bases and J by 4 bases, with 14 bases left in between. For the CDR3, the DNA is TGTGCCAGCAGCGGAACTGGGCCTCTTAATGAAAAACTGTTTTTT. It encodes CASSGTGPLNEKLFF. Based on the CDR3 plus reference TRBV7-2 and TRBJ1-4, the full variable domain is GAGVSQSPSNKVTEKGKDVELRCDPISGHTALYWYRQSLGQGLEFLIYFQGNSAPDKSGLPSDRFSAERTGGSVSTLTIQRTQQEDSAVYLCASSGTGPLNEKLFFGSGTQLSVL.

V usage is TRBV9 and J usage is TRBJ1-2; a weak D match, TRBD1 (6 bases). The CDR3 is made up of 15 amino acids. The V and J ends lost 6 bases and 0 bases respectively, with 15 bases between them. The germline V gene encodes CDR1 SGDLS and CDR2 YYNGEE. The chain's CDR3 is CASTTGHTSNYGYTF. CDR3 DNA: TGTGCCAGCACTACGGGACATACGTCTAACTATGGCTACACCTTC.

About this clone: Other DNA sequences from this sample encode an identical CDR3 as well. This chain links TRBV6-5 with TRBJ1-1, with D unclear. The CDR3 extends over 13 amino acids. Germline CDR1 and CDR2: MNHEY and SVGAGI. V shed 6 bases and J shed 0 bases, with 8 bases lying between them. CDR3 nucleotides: TGTGCCAGCAGCCGTACGATGAACACTGAAGCTTTCTTT. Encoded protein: CASSRTMNTEAFF.